This note documents a single T cell receptor (beta chain) sequence. Its antigen is not yet known. There are no base qualities to consult, and no much larger clone falls within one base. These data come from a study of blood T cell repertoires in COVID-19 (TCRdb year 2020). About the study as a whole: The collaborator samples originated in the United States, Italy and Spain and spanned the acute and convalescent phases of COVID-19. The material from the prospective study consisted of cDNA or gDNA derived from T cells, B-cell-depleted T cells, or PBMCs. The dataset comprised deeply sampled blood TCRbeta repertoires from subjects exposed to, actively infected with, or recovered from COVID-19. The repertoires were released in a freely available public database intended as a resource for research on the immune response to SARS-CoV-2. The samples were drawn from the first 160 participants of the ongoing ImmuneRACE study and from 1,254 subjects provided by 6 global collaborators. A de-identified subject ID, COVID-19 status, age in years and sex were almost always included in the sample metadata. HLA class I and class II types, where available, came from metadata supplied by the sample provider rather than from assay-based typing. The research as a whole found: Clinical and demographic metadata were provided uncurated, with the amount varying by source and participant.

The germline V and J ends show losses of 5 bases and 3 bases respectively, and no gene match explains 6 bases of the junction. CDR1 and CDR2, per the germline V gene, are SGHTA and FQGNSA. From the cysteine through the phenylalanine, the CDR3 covers 14 amino acids. Just CDR3 DNA is preserved here, 42 bases in frame from base 1. Enrolling through a virtual design, the prospective study's participants ranged in age from roughly 18 to 89 years and lived across about two dozen United States geographic areas. In the prospective study, cohorts were assigned on the basis of participant-reported clinical history obtained from a screening survey and a study questionnaire. In the prospective study, mobile phlebotomists collected whole blood, serum and a nasopharyngeal or oropharyngeal swab from each participant. Additional blood draws and questionnaires over a 2-month period could optionally be provided by prospective study participants. Before DNA extraction, prospective study blood samples were shipped either frozen or at room temperature.

TCRbeta CDR3 regions were amplified from genomic DNA using the immunoSEQ Assay, a bias-controlled multiplex PCR. The source study handled its data this way. Nucleated cell counts per sample were estimated from amplification of reference gene primers within the assay. To quantify the absolute abundance of each unique TCRbeta CDR3 rearrangement, sequence reads were collapsed and filtered. Productive Simpson clonality was computed per sample as the square root of Simpson's diversity index over productive rearrangements. In its TCRdb copy, this immuneACCESS table keeps in-frame sequences only and misses some clones. Where compared with another copy, unresolved V genes explain less than half of these, and the others have no known cause. For V, J and clone size, that table is used; D and trimming come from the DNA. The sample yields 150,000 to 200,000 clones; more than 65% were counted once. Roughly 17% of the sample lies in the top ten.

Recombination joined TRBV7-2 with TRBJ1-1, with 7 bases matching TRBD1. The TCR comes from a woman aged 50 to 60 with acute COVID-19. Material for sequencing was PBMCs or T cells enriched from blood (not recorded which). At the DNA level, the sequence is TGTGCCAGCAGCGTACAGGGGAGAGACACTGAAGCTTTCTTT. It translates to CASSVQGRDTEAFF.